The clone carrying this TCR beta chain was counted only a few times. This entry belongs to a study of patients and donors after allogeneic stem cell transplantation. This CDR3 is built from 13 residues. Germline CDR1 is MNHEY and CDR2 is SVGEGT. Trimming took 5 bases from V and 4 from J, leaving 10 bases between them. TCRdb re-analysed the RT-PCR reads in MiXCR, keeping a single row per CDR3 protein. The table has approximately 160,000 distinct CDR3 sequences, about 24% seen once. The receptor comes from a human donor who was either an allogeneic HSCT recipient or a stem cell or donor lymphocyte infusion donor (not recorded which). It is not recorded whose cells these are; they may come from a transplant donor. Sequences were obtained from blood, either unsorted or a sorted T cell fraction (not recorded which). This chain links TRBV6-2 or TRBV6-3 with TRBJ2-3; no clear D. In nucleotides, the CDR3 is TGTGCCAGCAGTAGACTGGTAGCAGATACGCAGTATTTT. Amino acid sequence: CASSRLVADTQYF.